This TCR beta chain is drawn from a study of shared clonotypes between healthy human individuals. The method was immunoSEQ multiplex PCR; TCRdb's version includes in-frame clones alone and lacks a portion of them. The sample has some 500,000 clones, approximately 95% seen once. Germline CDR1 reads MDHEN; CDR2 reads SYDVKM. V was clipped by 5 bases and J by 9 bases; unmatched bases: 7. The CDR3 loop spans 13 amino acids. The chain uses TRBV28 and TRBJ2-4; 7 nucleotides align to TRBD2. The specimen was naive CD4+ T cells sorted from blood. Subset meaning: CD45RA+ positively selected. This TCR came from a woman aged 25 to 39 in good health. CDR3 residues: CASSGGGVRIQYF. The CDR3 DNA follows: TGTGCCAGCAGTGGGGGAGGGGTTCGCATTCAGTACTTC.